The next 25 T cell receptor beta chains were all read from a single sample in a study of beta chain features in type 1 diabetes. General observations from the study: TCRB CDR3 length was moderately but significantly reduced in all four CD4+ subsets of Type 1 diabetes patients.

The study reverse transcribed the entire isolated RNA, so it sequenced expressed TCRB transcripts. The data were produced by immunoSEQ multiplex PCR, yet TCRdb's version contains in-frame clones alone and is incomplete. Of about 270,000 clones listed, 14% were seen once; the top ten hold roughly 0.018%. The antigens these receptors bind are not known. The sequenced material came from naive CD4+ T cells from blood. The source of these receptors is a man aged 25 to 40 with type 1 diabetes.

V is TRBV28 and J is TRBJ2-3; D is undetermined. The germline CDR1 and CDR2 sequences are MDHEN and SYDVKM. Deletions cut 5 bases from V and 6 bases from J, with 9 bases between. The CDR3 loop spans 12 amino acids. The CDR3 protein is CASSQVSDTQYF. For the CDR3, the DNA is TGTGCCAGCAGTCAGGTGTCTGATACGCAGTATTTT.

Only a few counts were recorded for this clone. This sequence joins TRBV7-9 and TRBJ2-1; 8 positions match TRBD2. J lost 7 bases, V lost 5 bases, and 7 bases had no gene match. Germline lookup yields CDR1 SEHNR and CDR2 FQNEAQ (reference sequence). The CDR3 consists of 14 residues. This CDR3 reads CASSPGRGVNEQFF. The CDR3 nucleotides read TGTGCCAGCAGCCCCGGGCGGGGGGTGAATGAGCAGTTCTTC.

The table lists this clone with a few counts. V and J are TRBV12-5 and TRBJ2-1, with 7 bases fitting TRBD1. Trimming cost V 6 bases and J 8 bases; bases outside gene matches: 4. The CDR3 is made up of 12 amino acids. Germline V CDR1 and CDR2: LGHNT, FRNRAP. The CDR3 here is CASGTGVYEQFF. The CDR3, as DNA: TGTGCTAGTGGAACAGGGGTTTATGAGCAGTTCTTC. Full variable domain (rest looked up from reference TRBV12-5 and TRBJ2-1): DARVTQTPRHKVTEMGQEVTMRCQPILGHNTVFWYRQTMMQGLELLAYFRNRAPLDDSGMPKDRFSAEMPDATLATLKIQPSEPRDSAVYFCASGTGVYEQFFGPGTRLTVL.

The V and J genes are TRBV9 and TRBJ1-1, with 10 bases that match TRBD1. The V and J ends lost 4 bases and 3 bases, in that order; junction bases with no gene match: 6. The CDR3 runs to 15 residues. The germline gives CDR1 SGDLS, CDR2 YYNGEE. CDR3 sequence: CASSPDRGRDTEAFF. The CDR3 bases are TGTGCCAGCAGCCCAGACAGGGGGCGGGACACTGAAGCTTTCTTT. The full variable domain, in which reference TRBV9 and TRBJ1-1 provide the parts outside the CDR3, is DSGVTQTPKHLITATGQRVTLRCSPRSGDLSVYWYQQSLDQGLQFLIQYYNGEERAKGNILERFSAQQFPDLHSELNLSSLELGDSALYFCASSPDRGRDTEAFFGQGTRLTVV.

This chain joins TRBV7-3 and TRBJ2-1, with 9 bases aligning to TRBD1. Germline trimming cut 8 bases from V and 8 bases from J; bases unmatched to any gene: 10. The CDR3 is made up of 14 amino acids. The germline V gene has CDR1 SGHTA and CDR2 FQGTGA. The CDR3 coding sequence is TGTGCCAGCGGGACCGGGACAGGGTTTCATGAGCAGTTCTTC. This sequence encodes CASGTGTGFHEQFF.

The V call is TRBV5-1, the J call TRBJ1-1; D is undetermined. The CDR3 is made up of 14 amino acids. CDR1 is SGHRS and CDR2 is YFSETQ in the germline V gene. With 0 bases removed from V and 5 bases from J, the gap between germline ends came to 11 bases. The CDR3: CASSLEESSTEAFF. DNA of the CDR3: TGCGCCAGCAGCTTGGAGGAGTCCAGTACTGAAGCTTTCTTT.

This chain uses TRBV28 with TRBJ1-1, with TRBD1 matching over 9 bases. From germline, CDR1 is MDHEN and CDR2 SYDVKM. Germline trimming cut 6 bases from V and 1 base from J; bases unmatched to any gene: 9. There are 16 residues in the CDR3. The CDR3 sequence: CASRSQGAGGNTEAFF. The CDR3 nucleotides read TGTGCCAGCAGGTCACAGGGGGCCGGGGGGAACACTGAAGCTTTCTTT.

The CDR3 DNA sequence: TGTGCCAGCAGCCAAGATTTCGGACAGGGAAGGCAGCCCCAGCATTTT. Translation: CASSQDFGQGRQPQHF. V is TRBV4-2 and J is TRBJ1-5, with 8 bases aligning to TRBD1. The CDR3 contains 16 residues. The V segment lost 0 bases and the J segment 7 bases; nucleotides outside the gene matches: 8. Germline CDR1 and CDR2: LGHNA and YNFKEQ.

This clone was seen only a few times. The J gene is TRBJ2-7, the V gene TRBV5-1; TRBD1 might be the D (7 bases). This CDR3 is built from 16 residues. Per germline, CDR1 SGHRS and CDR2 YFSETQ. Trimming removed 1 base at V and 0 bases at J, with 14 bases between. The CDR3: CASSLWPGGSSYEQYF. For the CDR3, the DNA is TGCGCCAGCAGCTTGTGGCCAGGGGGGAGCTCCTACGAGCAGTACTTC.

The table lists this clone with a few counts. CDR3 DNA sequence: TGTGCCAGCAGCTTGGGGCCGAACGCTCTTTACAATGAGCAGTTCTTC. The encoded protein is CASSLGPNALYNEQFF. The rearrangement joins TRBV7-8 to TRBJ2-1, with D possibly being TRBD1 (5 bases). V was clipped by 3 bases and J by 4 bases, with 16 bases between them. The CDR3 runs to 16 residues. CDR1 is SGHVS, CDR2 FQNEAQ, per germline. Full variable domain (rest looked up from reference TRBV7-8 and TRBJ2-1): GAGVSQSPRYKVAKRGQDVALRCDPISGHVSLFWYQQALGQGPEFLTYFQNEAQLDKSGLPSDRFFAERPEGSVSTLKIQRTQQEDSAVYLCASSLGPNALYNEQFFGPGTRLTVL.

The rearrangement joins TRBV6-1 to TRBJ2-7; D may be TRBD2 (6 bases). Trimming stripped 6 bases from V and 2 bases from J, with 14 bases between. The germline CDR1 and CDR2 sequences are MNHNS and SASEGT. The CDR3 covers 14 residues. CDR3 nucleotide sequence: TGTGCCAGCAGGCTGGAGGGACTCCCCTACGAGCAGTACTTC. This codes for CASRLEGLPYEQYF.

The chain joins TRBV6-1 to TRBJ2-7; 9 bases map to TRBD2. The CDR3 is made up of 13 amino acids. The V gene end was trimmed by 6 bases and the J gene end by 3 bases; junction bases not matched to a gene: 3. Germline CDR1 is MNHNS and CDR2 is SASEGT. As DNA, the CDR3 is TGTGCCAGCAGACCTAGCGGGATCTACGAGCAGTACTTC. Translated: CASRPSGIYEQYF.

Concerning this clone itself: Other DNA sequences in the same sample also yield this CDR3. This rearrangement joins TRBV28 to TRBJ2-2; the D gene is possibly TRBD1 (5 bases). Trimming cost V 6 bases and J 1 base, with 9 bases left between them. In germline, CDR1 is MDHEN, CDR2 SYDVKM. The CDR3 length is 14 residues. In DNA, the CDR3 is TGTGCCAGCAGCCCAGGACAGAACACCGGGGAGCTGTTTTTT. It codes for CASSPGQNTGELFF.

This clone has a handful of counts. The chain links TRBV2 to TRBJ2-1, with D possibly being TRBD2 (6 bases). The CDR3 has 16 residues. Germline CDR1 reads SNHLY; CDR2 reads FYNNEI. The germline V and J ends were trimmed by 5 bases and 0 bases, with 14 bases remaining between them. CDR3 DNA sequence: TGTGCCAGCAGTCCCGTAGCGGTGAGCTCCTACAATGAGCAGTTCTTC. This gives the protein CASSPVAVSSYNEQFF.

The rearrangement uses TRBV6-6 and TRBJ1-2, with D possibly being TRBD1 (5 bases). The CDR3 is made up of 13 amino acids. V dropped 5 bases and J dropped 7 bases, with 14 bases sitting between them. The V gene's germline CDR1 is MNHNY and CDR2 SVGAGI (reference sequence). CDR3 loop: CASSAGEGTGYTF. Here the CDR3 DNA reads TGTGCCAGCAGTGCCGGGGAGGGGACTGGCTACACCTTC.

This clone was recorded a few times. The chain links TRBV5-1 to TRBJ2-2; TRBD2 agrees at 8 bases. The V gene's germline CDR1 is SGHRS and CDR2 YFSETQ. V shed 2 bases, J shed 2 bases, and the junction held 5 bases outside the gene matches. This CDR3 has 16 residues. CDR3 sequence reads: CASSLRSGANTGELFF. As DNA, the CDR3 is TGCGCCAGCAGCTTACGTAGCGGGGCAAACACCGGGGAGCTGTTTTTT.

V usage is TRBV2 and J usage is TRBJ2-3; D perhaps matches TRBD1 (5 bases). The germline CDR1 and CDR2 sequences are SNHLY and FYNNEI. This CDR3 region has 12 residues. Trimming removed 3 bases at V and 11 bases at J, with 12 bases between. The CDR3 loop is CASSEGLPLQYF. The DNA for the CDR3 is TGTGCCAGCAGTGAGGGGCTTCCGCTGCAGTATTTT.

This clone was counted a few times. This specimen includes other DNA sequences encoding the same CDR3. The chain is built from TRBV15 and TRBJ1-5; tentatively, D is TRBD1 (5 bases). V was shortened by 0 bases and J by 2 bases, with 5 bases between the two germline ends. CDR1 LNHNV and CDR2 YYDKDF come from the germline V gene (reference sequence). CDR3 length: 14 residues. The CDR3 protein is CATSRDRGNQPQHF. DNA for the CDR3: TGTGCCACCAGCAGAGACAGGGGCAATCAGCCCCAGCATTTT.

V usage is TRBV27 and J usage is TRBJ2-3; TRBD1 might be the D (6 bases). CDR3 length: 14 residues. Trimming removed 9 bases from V and 6 bases from J, with 19 bases in between. The germline CDR1 and CDR2 sequences are MNHEY and SMNVEV (reference sequence). CDR3 sequence (DNA): TGTGCCAGAGTCGGCGGACAGCAGTATGATACGCAGTATTTT. Translation gives CARVGGQQYDTQYF.

A few counts support this clone. The chain uses TRBV28 and TRBJ2-1, with 9 bases lining up with TRBD2. This CDR3 has 14 residues. The J segment lost 9 bases and the V segment lost 1 base, leaving 4 bases of the junction unmatched. The V gene's germline CDR1 is MDHEN and CDR2 SYDVKM. The CDR3 DNA follows: TGTGCCAGCAGTTTATTGGCGGGAGGGATTGAGCAGTTCTTC. This gives the protein CASSLLAGGIEQFF.

CDR3 sequence: CASSGDRGINNEQFF. DNA for the CDR3: TGTGCCAGCAGCGGTGACAGGGGAATTAACAATGAGCAGTTCTTC. J is TRBJ2-1 and V is TRBV7-9, with 8 bases matching TRBD1. CDR3 length: 15 residues. Trimming cost V 5 bases and J 5 bases; bases outside gene matches: 8. CDR1 and CDR2 from the germline V gene are SEHNR and FQNEAQ (reference sequence).

This clone was counted between two and nine times. This chain links TRBV5-4 with TRBJ2-1, with 10 positions matching TRBD1. The CDR3 runs to 14 residues. CDR1 and CDR2 from the germline V gene are SGHNT and YYREEE (reference sequence). Trimming at V came to 4 bases and at J to 8 bases, leaving 6 bases not matched to a gene. CDR3 DNA sequence: TGTGCCAGCAGCGCGAGGGACAGGGGCGATGAGCAGTTCTTC. Translation: CASSARDRGDEQFF.

The chain joins TRBV5-1 to TRBJ2-5; 9 nucleotides align to TRBD2. The CDR3 spans 15 residues. V shed 4 bases and J 2 bases; nucleotides not matched to a gene: 6. The germline V gene has CDR1 SGHRS and CDR2 YFSETQ. The CDR3 bases are TGCGCCAGCAGCAGGGGACTAGCAGAGCAAGAGACCCAGTACTTC. Encoded protein: CASSRGLAEQETQYF. Combining the CDR3 with reference TRBV5-1 and TRBJ2-5 gives the whole variable domain KAGVTQTPRYLIKTRGQQVTLSCSPISGHRSVSWYQQTPGQGLQFLFEYFSETQRNKGNFPGRFSGRQFSNSRSEMNVSTLELGDSALYLCASSRGLAEQETQYFGPGTRLLVL.

The J gene is TRBJ2-3, the V gene TRBV7-8; D possibly corresponds to TRBD2 (5 bases). Looked up from germline, CDR1 is SGHVS and CDR2 is FQNEAQ. The CDR3 extends over 15 amino acids. Trimming removed 5 bases from V and 4 bases from J, with 16 bases in between. The CDR3 reads CASSPEARTPDTQYF. Here the CDR3 DNA reads TGTGCCAGCAGCCCCGAAGCAAGGACTCCAGATACGCAGTATTTT.

This clone was detected only a few times. The V call is TRBV30, the J call TRBJ2-5, with a tentative D call TRBD1 (5 bases). Per the germline V gene, CDR1 is GTSNPN and CDR2 is SVGIG (reference sequence). This CDR3 has 16 amino acids. Deletions cut 2 bases from V and 0 bases from J, with 16 bases between. CDR3 nucleotide sequence: TGTGCCTGGAGTCCCTCCCGGACACCGTACCAAGAGACCCAGTACTTC. Translation gives CAWSPSRTPYQETQYF.